The 10 T cell receptor beta chains below were found in one sample sequenced in a study of tumor and adjacent non-tumor tissue in lung cancer listed by TCRdb under 2018. Bulk unsorted tissue served as the source for RNA extraction, and RNA quality was assessed using a NanoDrop ND-1000 and an Agilent 2100. To prepare the library, multiplex PCR was applied. Sequenced using an Illumina HiSeq 2500. TCRbeta libraries were constructed through three rounds of nested PCR with primers (Table S4) according to protocols modified from ARM-PCR. TCRdb reworked the public reads: Q25 trimming with fastp, MiXCR clone assembly, productive beta chains retained. Identical CDR3 protein sequences are pooled into one entry, listed with their most common genes and DNA. The sample contains 120,000 or so distinct CDR3 sequences, 66% of them found a single time. Together, the top ten hold about 13% of the sample. Sample: lung tumor tissue. The receptors shown here come from a man aged 30 to 39 with non-small cell lung cancer.

With respect to this clonotype: An end of the junction does not agree with germline; a read error may underlie this. The J gene is TRBJ2-7, the V gene TRBV4-1; D may be TRBD1 (6 bases). This CDR3 spans 13 amino acids. The germline CDR1 and CDR2 sequences are MGHRA and YSYEKL. The CDR3 DNA reads as TGCGCCAGCAGCCAATATGGGGGCTACGAGCAGTATTTC. This codes for CASSQYGGYEQYF.

To note about this clonotype: An end of the junction differs from the germline gene, which may be a read error. The rearrangement uses TRBV29-1 and TRBJ1-5, with D unclear. Germline loops: CDR1 SQVTM, CDR2 ANQGSEA. The CDR3 covers 13 residues. CDR3 residues: CIVEIDSNQPQHF. The CDR3 DNA reads TGTATCGTTGAGATAGATAGCAATCAGCCCCAGCATTTT.

To note about this clonotype: The conserved final phenylalanine or tryptophan is absent from the CDR3, which likely points to a read error. This chain connects TRBV11-1 to TRBJ1-2; D gene unclear. Germline CDR1 reads SGHAT; CDR2 reads FQDESV (reference sequence). The CDR3 runs to 13 residues. The chain's CDR3 is CASSFGRSGGYTS. DNA of the CDR3: TGTGCCAGTAGCTTCGGTCGGAGTGGTGGCTACACCTCC.

With respect to this clonotype: Mismatch with germline at one junction end may stem from a read error. The chain uses TRBV11-2 and TRBJ2-1, with TRBD1 matching over 7 bases. The V gene's germline CDR1 is SGHAT and CDR2 FQNNGV. The CDR3 is 15 residues long. The CDR3 spells CASSRQQGVWNEQFF. In nucleotides, the CDR3 is TGTGCCAGCAGCCGACAGCAGGGGGTATGGAATGAGCAATTCTTC.

Turning to this clonotype: The junction departs from the called germline gene at one end, perhaps through a read error. The V gene is TRBV11-2, the J gene TRBJ2-5, with no clear D. This CDR3 region has 13 residues. CDR1 is SGHAT and CDR2 is FQNNGV in the germline V gene. The CDR3 region has the DNA TGTGCCATCAGCTTACCCCATCTTGAGACCCACTACTTC. Translating it yields CAISLPHLETHYF.

V gene TRBV6-1 combines with J gene TRBJ2-5; no clear D gene. The V and J ends lost 4 bases and 3 bases respectively, with 12 bases between them. CDR3 length equals 14 residues. The germline V gene encodes CDR1 MNHNS and CDR2 SASEGT. CDR3 coding DNA: TGTGCCAGCAGTGCGACAATTAATAAAGAGACCCAGTACTTC. Amino acids: CASSATINKETQYF.

Details on this clonotype: Sequence at one end of the junction differs from germline and may be a read error. CDR3: CASSLDPSERTDAFF. CDR3 nucleotide sequence: TGTGCCAGCAGTCTAGACCCATCGGAGAGGACTGATGCTTTCTTT. The chain carries TRBV12-3 or TRBV12-4 and TRBJ1-1; D is undetermined. The CDR3 sequence is 15 residues long.

On this clonotype: Relative to the germline gene, one junction end is altered; a read error may explain this. The CDR3: CASILAVGIVTDTQYF. In DNA, the CDR3 is TGTGCCAGCATCTTAGCCGTCGGGATTGTCACAGATACGCAGTATTTT. This chain connects TRBV11-2 to TRBJ2-3, with D perhaps matching TRBD2 (5 bases). The CDR3 length is 16 residues. CDR1 SGHAT and CDR2 FQNNGV come from the germline V gene.

This clonotype was picked up many times. The chain carries TRBV11-2 and TRBJ2-7, with 8 bases lining up with TRBD2. There are 15 residues in the CDR3. The V gene end was trimmed by 0 bases and the J gene end by 6 bases; junction bases not matched to a gene: 7. Germline CDR1 SGHAT, CDR2 FQNNGV. Here the CDR3 reads CASSLESSGSSEQYF. CDR3 bases: TGTGCCAGCAGCTTAGAGTCCAGCGGGAGTAGCGAGCAGTACTTC.

With respect to this clonotype: The junction and the germline gene differ at one end; a read error may be behind it. The rearrangement uses TRBV11-3 and TRBJ2-3; D may be TRBD2 (7 bases). CDR1 is SGHNT and CDR2 is YENEEA in the germline V gene. The CDR3 loop spans 17 amino acids. CDR3 in DNA: TGTCCCAGCAGCCCAATTGGGGGGAGGGGGGCAACAGATACGCAGTATTTT. Translation gives CPSSPIGGRGATDTQYF.